Each of the 29 T cell receptor beta chains below was sequenced from the same sample in a study of T cell repertoires in cytomegalovirus infection. MiXCR was run by TCRdb on the reads, yielding one entry per CDR3 protein. In the table there are approximately 500,000 distinct CDR3 sequences, approximately 25% of which are singletons. The source material was PBMCs. These receptors all stem from a human donor in good health (CMV status not recorded). Some clones in this sample may be carry-over from other donors' samples.

This clonotype has only a few counts. This chain links TRBV7-2 with TRBJ2-1; D tentatively fits TRBD1 or TRBD2 (6 bases each). The V end was cut by 0 bases, the J end by 3 bases, with 21 bases between. The CDR3 contains 19 residues. The germline CDR1 and CDR2 sequences are SGHTA and FQGNSA. For the CDR3, the DNA is TGTGCCAGCAGCTTAGCGTTCGTAGGGGGGACCCTAAACTACAATGAGCAGTTCTTC. This codes for CASSLAFVGGTLNYNEQFF.

In its sample, this clonotype was seen a few times. This chain uses TRBV7-9 with TRBJ1-1; D uncertain. This CDR3 comprises 13 residues. The V and J ends lost 5 bases and 0 bases respectively, with 7 bases between them. Germline CDR1 reads SEHNR; CDR2 reads FQNEAQ (reference sequence). This chain's CDR3 is CASSEALNTEAFF. The CDR3 bases are TGTGCCAGCAGCGAGGCGCTGAACACTGAAGCTTTCTTT.

This chain links TRBV12-3 or TRBV12-4 with TRBJ1-5; 8 nucleotides match TRBD1. With 6 bases clipped from V and 2 bases from J, the junction kept 6 bases outside the gene matches. CDR3 size: 15 residues. As DNA, the CDR3 is TGTGCCAGCAGCCGACAGGGGAACGGCAATCAGCCCCAGCATTTT. Translated, it gives CASSRQGNGNQPQHF.

This chain links TRBV7-2 with TRBJ2-2; D gene unclear. This CDR3 contains 14 residues. CDR1 is SGHTA, CDR2 FQGNSA, per germline. The V end lost 2 bases, the J end lost 4 bases, and 8 bases lay between the germline ends. The CDR3 region is CASSLRRFTGELFF. The CDR3 region has the DNA TGTGCCAGCAGCTTACGACGGTTCACCGGGGAGCTGTTTTTT.

The V gene is TRBV19, the J gene TRBJ1-2; tentatively, D is TRBD1 (5 bases). There are 15 residues in the CDR3. In germline, CDR1 is LNHDA, CDR2 SQIVND (reference sequence). Trimming took 6 bases from V and 2 from J, leaving 16 bases between them. CDR3 in DNA: TGTGCCAGTAGAACGTTACCGACAGTAAACTATGGCTACACCTTC. As protein: CASRTLPTVNYGYTF.

With regard to this clonotype: A much larger clone lies a single base off, so this may be a read error. Because it lacks the conserved phenylalanine or tryptophan at the end, this CDR3 is likely a read error. The CDR3 DNA sequence: TGTGCCAGCAGCAAGACTAGCGGGAGTTTTAATGAGCAGTTCCTC. This codes for CASSKTSGSFNEQFL. The chain uses TRBV7-8 and TRBJ2-1; 12 bases map to TRBD2. The CDR3 runs to 15 residues. Germline assignment: CDR1 SGHVS and CDR2 FQNEAQ. V trimming: 5 bases; J trimming: 7 bases; junction bases outside the gene matches: 6.

Ten or more counts support this clonotype. V gene TRBV7-6 combines with J gene TRBJ2-5; possible D gene TRBD1, 6 bases. The germline V and J ends were trimmed by 5 bases and 0 bases, with 10 bases remaining between them. Germline V CDR1 and CDR2: SGHVS, FNYEAQ. CDR3 length equals 14 residues. The CDR3 loop is CASSVRGNQETQYF. The CDR3 DNA follows: TGTGCCAGCAGCGTCAGGGGTAACCAAGAGACCCAGTACTTC.

The table lists this clonotype with a few counts. The gene calls are TRBV7-2 and TRBJ2-3; D perhaps matches TRBD2 (6 bases). Germline V CDR1 and CDR2: SGHTA, FQGNSA. The CDR3 runs 14 residues. The germline V and J ends were trimmed by 4 bases and 4 bases, with 12 bases remaining between them. CDR3 amino acids: CASSSRSGPDTQYF. CDR3 nucleotides: TGTGCCAGCAGCTCCCGGAGCGGGCCAGATACGCAGTATTTT.

This clonotype was found a few times. V and J are TRBV7-2 and TRBJ2-3; D unresolved. The CDR3 is 16 residues long. Germline CDR1 reads SGHTA; CDR2 reads FQGNSA. Trimming removed 2 bases at V and 2 bases at J, with 14 bases between. In DNA, the CDR3 is TGTGCCAGCAGCTTATTAGGACCGAGGATCACAGATACGCAGTATTTT. Translation gives CASSLLGPRITDTQYF.

The chain is built from TRBV12-3 or TRBV12-4 and TRBJ2-2; D gene uncertain. The CDR3 covers 13 residues. V was pared by 8 bases and J by 7 bases, with 14 bases between. The chain's CDR3 is CASHMGEHGELFF. CDR3 bases: TGTGCCAGCCACATGGGCGAACACGGGGAGCTGTTTTTT.

The V call is TRBV29-1, the J call TRBJ2-7, with 10 nucleotides matching TRBD2. Unmatched junction bases numbered 14, after V lost 6 bases and J lost 6 bases. This CDR3 is 15 amino acids long. The germline V gene encodes CDR1 SQVTM and CDR2 ANQGSEA. CDR3: CSVPGPLAGVSEQYF. In DNA, the CDR3 is TGCAGCGTCCCCGGACCGCTAGCGGGAGTCTCCGAGCAGTACTTC.

This clonotype was detected a few times. J is TRBJ2-5 and V is TRBV5-4, with 11 nucleotides matching TRBD2. V lost 4 bases and J lost 1; bases outside the gene matches: 9. CDR1 and CDR2 from the germline V gene are SGHNT and YYREEE (reference sequence). The CDR3 is 17 amino acids. The CDR3 sequence: CASSPNLAGGLQETQYF. DNA of the CDR3: TGTGCCAGCAGCCCCAACCTAGCGGGAGGTCTCCAAGAGACCCAGTACTTC.

This clonotype was detected many times. CDR3 DNA sequence: TGTGCCAGCAGTGCGAAGGGACTGGACGAGCAGTACGTC. Protein: CASSAKGLDEQYV. This chain joins TRBV6-1 and TRBJ2-7, with D perhaps matching TRBD2 (6 bases). The germline V gene encodes CDR1 MNHNS and CDR2 SASEGT. The CDR3 length is 13 residues. The V end lost 4 bases, the J end lost 5 bases, and 12 bases lay between the germline ends.

The gene calls are TRBV19 and TRBJ1-5, with D possibly matching TRBD1 (6 bases). CDR1 and CDR2 from the germline V gene are LNHDA and SQIVND (reference sequence). The CDR3 is 16 residues long. The germline V and J ends were trimmed by 2 bases and 0 bases, with 11 bases remaining between them. CDR3 nucleotide sequence: TGTGCCAGTAGTATACGAGGGGGGGGTAGCAATCAGCCCCAGCATTTT. Translated: CASSIRGGGSNQPQHF.

This chain connects TRBV12-3 or TRBV12-4 to TRBJ2-1, with TRBD2 matching 10 bases. The length of the CDR3 is 16 residues. Unmatched junction bases numbered 8, after V lost 6 bases and J lost 3 bases. DNA of the CDR3: TGTGCCAGCAGCGGACTAGCGGAGGAATACTACAATGAGCAGTTCTTC. It is translated as CASSGLAEEYYNEQFF.

This chain connects TRBV15 to TRBJ2-7, with TRBD2 matching 9 bases. The CDR3 extends over 15 amino acids. J gave up 5 bases and V 0 bases, and 5 bases lay outside the gene matches. Germline loops: CDR1 LNHNV, CDR2 YYDKDF (reference sequence). The CDR3 loop reads CATSRDIAGENEQYV. In DNA form, the CDR3 reads TGTGCCACCAGCAGAGACATAGCGGGAGAAAACGAGCAGTACGTC.

As to this clonotype: A single base separates this from a much larger clone, so it may be a read error. The chain has TRBV28 and TRBJ2-1; tentative D call: TRBD2 (6 bases). Germline CDR1 and CDR2: MDHEN and SYDVKM. This CDR3 region has 12 residues. The CDR3 loop is CASSLEGWEQVF. The CDR3 bases are TGTGCCAGCAGCTTGGAGGGCTGGGAGCAGGTCTTC.

At least ten counts were recorded for this clonotype. The V gene is TRBV7-2, the J gene TRBJ2-1; no firm D call. Trimming removed 2 bases at V and 8 bases at J, with 10 bases between. The germline CDR1 and CDR2 sequences are SGHTA and FQGNSA. The length of the CDR3 is 13 residues. CDR3 protein: CASSLSMRYEQFF. The CDR3 bases are TGTGCCAGCAGCTTAAGTATGAGGTATGAGCAGTTCTTC.

The sample holds a few counts of this clonotype. V gene TRBV28 combines with J gene TRBJ2-5, with TRBD1 as a possible D gene (5 bases). The CDR3 has 13 amino acids. Trimming took 8 bases from V and 5 from J, leaving 15 bases between them. Germline loops: CDR1 MDHEN, CDR2 SYDVKM. The CDR3 region has the DNA TGTGCCAGCTGTCAGGGATCTGTGGAGACCCAGTACTTC. Translating gives CASCQGSVETQYF.

The chain joins TRBV12-3 or TRBV12-4 to TRBJ1-4; D gene ambiguous. V was clipped by 1 base and J by 4 bases, with 10 bases between them. CDR3 size: 15 residues. CDR3 coding DNA: TGTGCCAGCAGTTTAGACAGAGTGAATAATGAAAAACTGTTTTTT. Translation gives CASSLDRVNNEKLFF.

This chain connects TRBV11-2 to TRBJ2-1; 10 bases are a match to TRBD2. Germline CDR1 is SGHAT and CDR2 is FQNNGV. V dropped 8 bases and J dropped 0; count of bases not matched to a gene: 4. This CDR3 is 15 amino acids long. The DNA for the CDR3 is TGTGCCAGCGGACTAGCGGCCAGCTCCTACAATGAGCAGTTCTTC. Translated: CASGLAASSYNEQFF.

This clonotype was found a few times. The chain couples TRBV24-1 to TRBJ1-2; 7 nucleotides match TRBD1. CDR1 and CDR2 from the germline V gene are KGHDR and SFDVKD. CDR3 length equals 13 residues. Trimming at V came to 4 bases and at J to 3 bases, leaving 1 base not matched to a gene. CDR3 nucleotide sequence: TGTGCCACCAGTGAAGGGACAGACTATGGCTACACCTTC. It codes for CATSEGTDYGYTF.

This clonotype was seen ten or more times. The chain couples TRBV12-3 or TRBV12-4 to TRBJ2-1, with 8 bases lining up with TRBD2. V lost 2 bases, J lost 7 bases, and 7 bases stayed unmatched. The CDR3 contains 15 residues. CDR3 in amino acids: CASSLLLAGGNEQFF. In DNA, the CDR3 is TGTGCCAGCAGTTTACTGCTAGCGGGCGGGAATGAGCAGTTCTTC.

This clonotype came up a few times. V and J are TRBV28 and TRBJ1-1; D unresolved. Germline assignment: CDR1 MDHEN and CDR2 SYDVKM. The length of the CDR3 is 16 residues. V was cut by 1 base and J by 0 bases, with 12 bases left in between. The CDR3 sequence: CASSLFSSGMNTEAFF. In DNA form, the CDR3 reads TGTGCCAGCAGTTTATTTTCTAGTGGAATGAACACTGAAGCTTTCTTT.

This clonotype was found many times. V is TRBV7-2 and J is TRBJ1-4; 7 bases agree with TRBD1. This CDR3 has 16 residues. In germline, CDR1 is SGHTA, CDR2 FQGNSA. Trimming removed 3 bases from V and 7 bases from J; junction bases left unmatched: 11. CDR3 sequence (DNA): TGTGCCAGCAGCTTGGAGGGACAGCCGCGTAGTGAAAAACTGTTTTTT. It translates to CASSLEGQPRSEKLFF.

The rearrangement uses TRBV19 and TRBJ2-3, with a weak D call TRBD2 (7 bases). The CDR3 loop spans 15 amino acids. Germline V gene data show CDR1 as LNHDA and CDR2 as SQIVND (reference sequence). V lost 5 bases, J lost 3 bases, and 15 bases lay in between. For the CDR3, the DNA is TGTGCCAGTAGTGCTCTCAGGGGAGGGACAGATACGCAGTATTTT. This codes for CASSALRGGTDTQYF.

This chain joins TRBV20-1 and TRBJ2-5; 14 positions agree with TRBD2. The V gene's germline CDR1 is DFQATT and CDR2 SNEGSKA (reference sequence). Trimming cost V 0 bases and J 5 bases; bases outside gene matches: 2. The length of the CDR3 is 15 residues. The CDR3 protein is CSARDGTSGSETQYF. The CDR3 DNA follows: TGCAGTGCTAGAGATGGGACTAGCGGGAGTGAGACCCAGTACTTC.

This clonotype appeared many times. The chain links TRBV7-2 to TRBJ2-1, with 8 bases fitting TRBD1. Trimming cost V 5 bases and J 7 bases; bases outside gene matches: 7. The germline gives CDR1 SGHTA, CDR2 FQGNSA. CDR3 length: 14 residues. CDR3 in amino acids: CASSPGTGLNEQFF. The DNA of the CDR3 is TGTGCCAGCAGCCCCGGGACAGGATTGAATGAGCAGTTCTTC. Variable domain in full (rest from reference TRBV7-2 and TRBJ2-1): GAGVSQSPSNKVTEKGKDVELRCDPISGHTALYWYRQSLGQGLEFLIYFQGNSAPDKSGLPSDRFSAERTGGSVSTLTIQRTQQEDSAVYLCASSPGTGLNEQFFGPGTRLTVL.

This clonotype was seen a handful of times. The chain combines TRBV7-3 with TRBJ2-1; 10 nucleotides align to TRBD2. The germline V gene has CDR1 SGHTA and CDR2 FQGTGA. V shed 5 bases and J 4 bases; nucleotides not matched to a gene: 8. CDR3 size: 16 residues. As DNA, the CDR3 is TGTGCCAGCAGCCCGGGAGGTAGCGGGGGGTACAATGAGCAGTTCTTC. It specifies CASSPGGSGGYNEQFF. The complete variable domain, with remaining parts taken from reference TRBV7-3 and TRBJ2-1, reads GAGVSQTPSNKVTEKGKYVELRCDPISGHTALYWYRQSLGQGPEFLIYFQGTGAADDSGLPNDRFFAVRPEGSVSTLKIQRTERGDSAVYLCASSPGGSGGYNEQFFGPGTRLTVL.